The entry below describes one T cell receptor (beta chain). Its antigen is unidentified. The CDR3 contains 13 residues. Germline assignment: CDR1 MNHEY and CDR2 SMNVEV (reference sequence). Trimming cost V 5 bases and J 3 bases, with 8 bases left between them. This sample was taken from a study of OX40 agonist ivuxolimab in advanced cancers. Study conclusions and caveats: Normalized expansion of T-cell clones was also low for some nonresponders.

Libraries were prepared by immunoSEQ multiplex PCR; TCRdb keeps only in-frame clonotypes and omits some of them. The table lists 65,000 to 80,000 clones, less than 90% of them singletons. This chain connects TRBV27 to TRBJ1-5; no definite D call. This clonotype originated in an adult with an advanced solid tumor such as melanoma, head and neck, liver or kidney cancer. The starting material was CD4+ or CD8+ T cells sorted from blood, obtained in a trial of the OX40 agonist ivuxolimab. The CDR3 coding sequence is TGTGCCAGCAGTCTCACCCTCAATCAGCCCCAGCATTTT. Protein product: CASSLTLNQPQHF.